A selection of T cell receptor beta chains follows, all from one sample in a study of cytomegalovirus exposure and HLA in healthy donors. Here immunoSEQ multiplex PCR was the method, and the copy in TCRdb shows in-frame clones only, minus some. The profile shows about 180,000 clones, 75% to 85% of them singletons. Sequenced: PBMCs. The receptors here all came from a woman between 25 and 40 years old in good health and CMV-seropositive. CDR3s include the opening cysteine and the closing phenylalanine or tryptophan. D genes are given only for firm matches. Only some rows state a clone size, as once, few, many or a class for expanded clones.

CASSQFRGQGGTYEQYF,TGCGCCAGCAGTCAATTCCGGGGGCAGGGGGGCACCTACGAGCAGTACTTC,few,TRBJ2-7,.,TRBV23-1
CASNDRGYGETQYF,TGTGCCAGCAATGACAGGGGGTACGGTGAGACCCAGTACTTC,once,TRBJ2-5,TRBD1,TRBV25-1
CSARASNEQFF,TGCAGTGCTAGAGCTTCCAATGAGCAGTTCTTC,once,TRBJ2-1,.,TRBV20-1
CASSFTWTSGTTDTQYF,TGTGCCAGCAGCTTTACTTGGACTAGCGGGACAACAGATACGCAGTATTTT,once,TRBJ2-3,TRBD2,TRBV7-8
CAINDRDSYEQYF,TGTGCCATCAACGACAGGGACTCCTACGAGCAGTACTTC,.,TRBJ2-7,TRBD1,TRBV10-3
CASSPGHGKTEAFF,TGTGCCAGCAGTCCGGGACATGGTAAAACTGAAGCTTTCTTT,.,TRBJ1-1,.,TRBV27
CASRWSGSNQPQHF,TGTGCCAGCAGGTGGTCCGGTAGCAATCAGCCCCAGCATTTT,.,TRBJ1-5,.,TRBV6-6
CASLGTGDGYTF,TGTGCCAGCCTGGGGACAGGGGATGGCTACACCTTC,.,TRBJ1-2,TRBD1,TRBV28
CASSLSPLWAAGELFF,TGTGCCAGCAGCTTAAGTCCGTTGTGGGCCGCCGGGGAGCTGTTTTTT,few,TRBJ2-2,.,TRBV7-6
CASSLTTTQTYEQYF,TGTGCCAGCAGTCTCACGACTACCCAAACCTACGAGCAGTACTTC,.,TRBJ2-7,.,TRBV7-2
CASSLIADPLTDTQYF,TGCGCCAGCAGCTTAATAGCGGACCCACTCACAGATACGCAGTATTTT,.,TRBJ2-3,.,TRBV5-1
CASSQLTSGRAPEQFF,TGCGCCAGCAGCCAACTCACTAGCGGGAGGGCCCCTGAGCAGTTCTTC,.,TRBJ2-1,TRBD2,TRBV4-1
CASSSTGDTQYF,TGTGCCAGCAGTTCGACGGGAGATACGCAGTATTTT,.,TRBJ2-3,.,TRBV27
CAIRYQEDGYTF,TGTGCCATCAGGTATCAGGAAGATGGCTACACCTTC,.,TRBJ1-2,.,TRBV10-3
CASSLAGAENEQFF,TGCGCCAGCAGCCTAGCGGGAGCGGAGAATGAGCAGTTCTTC,.,TRBJ2-1,TRBD2,TRBV5-1
CASSLGQGFDQPQHF,TGTGCCAGCAGTTTAGGACAGGGGTTCGATCAGCCCCAGCATTTT,.,TRBJ1-5,TRBD1,TRBV28
CASTQSGRGNEQFF,TGTGCCAGCACCCAGAGCGGGAGGGGGAATGAGCAGTTCTTC,.,TRBJ2-1,TRBD2,TRBV11-2
CASNKGGGGGYTF,TGTGCCAGCAATAAAGGAGGGGGGGGTGGCTACACCTTC,few,TRBJ1-2,.,TRBV6-5
CASSSRLAVNEQFF,TGTGCCAGCAGCTCAAGACTAGCGGTCAATGAGCAGTTCTTC,.,TRBJ2-1,TRBD2,TRBV5-4
CASSPAVMNTEAFF,TGTGCCAGCTCACCAGCGGTGATGAACACTGAAGCTTTCTTT,.,TRBJ1-1,.,TRBV18
CAWSRGHYNEQFF,TGTGCCTGGAGCCGGGGACACTACAATGAGCAGTTCTTC,.,TRBJ2-1,.,TRBV30
CASSFTSAVNQPQHF,TGTGCCAGCTCATTTACCTCCGCGGTCAATCAGCCCCAGCATTTT,.,TRBJ1-5,.,TRBV18
CASSWSGEETQYF,TGTGCCAGCAGTTGGTCTGGTGAGGAGACCCAGTACTTC,once,TRBJ2-5,.,TRBV28
CASRFLAGETQYF,TGTGCCAGCAGATTTCTAGCGGGAGAGACCCAGTACTTC,.,TRBJ2-5,TRBD2,TRBV7-2